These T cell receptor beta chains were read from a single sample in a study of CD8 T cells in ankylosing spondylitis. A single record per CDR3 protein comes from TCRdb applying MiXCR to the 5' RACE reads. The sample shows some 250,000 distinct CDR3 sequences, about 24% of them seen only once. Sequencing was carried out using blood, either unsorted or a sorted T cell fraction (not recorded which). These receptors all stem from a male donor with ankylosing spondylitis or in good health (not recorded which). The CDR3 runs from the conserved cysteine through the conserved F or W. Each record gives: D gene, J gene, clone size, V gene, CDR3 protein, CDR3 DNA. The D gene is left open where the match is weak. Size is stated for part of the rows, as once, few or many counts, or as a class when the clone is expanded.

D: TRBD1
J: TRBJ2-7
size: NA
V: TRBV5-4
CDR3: CASSRRGQGKYEQYF
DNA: TGTGCCAGCAGCCGGCGGGGACAGGGTAAATACGAGCAGTACTTC

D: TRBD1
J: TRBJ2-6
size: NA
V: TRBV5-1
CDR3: CASSVQGAHSGANVLTF
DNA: TGCGCCAGCAGCGTACAGGGGGCCCACTCTGGGGCCAACGTCCTGACTTTC

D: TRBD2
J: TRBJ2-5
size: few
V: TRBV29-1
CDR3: CSVGSTSGGETQYF
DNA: TGCAGCGTTGGCTCGACTAGCGGAGGAGAGACCCAGTACTTC

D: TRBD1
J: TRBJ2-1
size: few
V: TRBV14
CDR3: CASAGTGAFGSPSSYNEQFF
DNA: TGTGCCAGCGCCGGGACAGGTGCCTTTGGGAGTCCCAGCTCCTACAATGAGCAGTTCTTC

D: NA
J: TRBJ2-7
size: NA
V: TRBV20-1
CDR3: CSAKTPKQGFAYEQYF
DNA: TGCAGTGCCAAAACACCTAAACAGGGATTTGCCTACGAGCAGTACTTC

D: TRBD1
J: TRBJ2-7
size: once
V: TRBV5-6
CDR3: CASSSRRTGNWYEQYF
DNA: TGTGCCAGCAGCTCCCGTAGGACAGGGAATTGGTACGAGCAGTACTTC

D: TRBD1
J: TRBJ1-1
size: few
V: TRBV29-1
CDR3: CSVDFDRANTEAFF
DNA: TGCAGCGTTGACTTTGACAGGGCGAACACTGAAGCTTTCTTT

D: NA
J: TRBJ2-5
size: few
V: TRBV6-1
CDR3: CASSDGPGETQYF
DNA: TGTGCCAGCAGCGACGGGCCCGGAGAGACCCAGTACTTC

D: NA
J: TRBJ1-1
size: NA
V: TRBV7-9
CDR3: CASSLPVGTEAFF
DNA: TGTGCCAGCAGCTTACCGGTTGGTACTGAAGCTTTCTTT

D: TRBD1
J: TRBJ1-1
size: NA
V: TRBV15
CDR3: CATSTDLTGYSDATEAFF
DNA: TGTGCCACCAGCACGGACTTGACAGGGTACTCCGATGCCACTGAAGCTTTCTTT

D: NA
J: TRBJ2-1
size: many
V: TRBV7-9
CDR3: CASRLGESSYNEQFF
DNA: TGTGCCAGCAGGTTAGGGGAGAGCTCCTACAATGAGCAGTTCTTC

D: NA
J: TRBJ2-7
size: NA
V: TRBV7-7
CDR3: CASSPGGRSEQYF
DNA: TGTGCCAGCAGCCCCGGTGGGAGAAGCGAGCAGTACTTC

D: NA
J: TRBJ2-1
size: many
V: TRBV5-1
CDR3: CASRYGQGGYNEQFF
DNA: TGCGCCAGCAGATACGGACAGGGAGGGTACAATGAGCAGTTCTTC

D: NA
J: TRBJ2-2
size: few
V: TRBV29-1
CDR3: CSAAGRFTGELFF
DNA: TGCAGTGCGGCAGGGCGGTTTACCGGGGAGCTGTTTTTT

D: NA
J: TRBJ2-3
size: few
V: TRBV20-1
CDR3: CSGFAFSDTQYF
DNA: TGCAGTGGTTTTGCTTTTTCAGATACGCAGTATTTT

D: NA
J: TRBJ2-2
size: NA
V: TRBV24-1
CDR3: CATSERGTFPFTGELFF
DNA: TGTGCCACCAGTGAAAGGGGAACCTTCCCCTTCACCGGGGAGCTGTTTTTT

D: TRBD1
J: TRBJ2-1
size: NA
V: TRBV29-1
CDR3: CSVATGLGYNEQFF
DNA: TGCAGCGTTGCGACAGGGTTGGGATACAATGAGCAGTTCTTC

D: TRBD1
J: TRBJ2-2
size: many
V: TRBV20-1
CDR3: CSAVGQDTGELFF
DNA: TGCAGTGCTGTCGGACAGGACACCGGGGAGCTGTTTTTT

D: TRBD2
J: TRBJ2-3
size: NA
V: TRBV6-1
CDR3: CASRRGVGTDTQYF
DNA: TGTGCCAGCAGGCGGGGGGTCGGCACAGATACGCAGTATTTT

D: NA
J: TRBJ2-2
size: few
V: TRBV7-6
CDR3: CASTQGWRDTGELFF
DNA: TGTGCCAGCACGCAGGGGTGGAGGGACACCGGGGAGCTGTTTTTT

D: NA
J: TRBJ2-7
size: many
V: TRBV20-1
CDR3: CSARDGEAQYF
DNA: TGCAGTGCTAGAGATGGAGAGGCGCAGTACTTC

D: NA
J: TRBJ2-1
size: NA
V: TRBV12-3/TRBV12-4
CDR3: CASRARNEQFF
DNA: TGTGCCAGCCGGGCCAGGAATGAGCAGTTCTTC

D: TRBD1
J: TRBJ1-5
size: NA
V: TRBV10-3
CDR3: CAISGTGLSQPQHF
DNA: TGTGCCATCAGTGGGACAGGGTTAAGTCAGCCCCAGCATTTT

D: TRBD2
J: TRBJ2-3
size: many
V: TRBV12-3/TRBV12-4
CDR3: CASRTLAGGTDTQYF
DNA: TGTGCCAGCAGGACTCTAGCGGGGGGCACAGATACGCAGTATTTT

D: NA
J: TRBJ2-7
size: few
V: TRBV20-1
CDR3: CSALPGRSYEQYF
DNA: TGCAGTGCTCTCCCGGGACGATCCTACGAGCAGTACTTC

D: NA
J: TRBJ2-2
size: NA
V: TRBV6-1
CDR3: CASKRSTGLNTGELFF
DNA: TGTGCCAGCAAACGATCAACAGGGTTGAACACCGGGGAGCTGTTTTTT

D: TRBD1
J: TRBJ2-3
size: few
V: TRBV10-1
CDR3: CARNRGHGDTQYF
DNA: TGCGCCAGAAACAGGGGGCACGGAGATACGCAGTATTTT

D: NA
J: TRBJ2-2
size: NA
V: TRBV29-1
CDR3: CSVLQAFTGELFF
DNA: TGCAGCGTTTTACAGGCTTTCACCGGGGAGCTGTTTTTT

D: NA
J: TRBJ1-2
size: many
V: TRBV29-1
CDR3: CSVERWSGRDGYTF
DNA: TGCAGCGTTGAACGTTGGTCAGGGCGGGATGGCTACACCTTC